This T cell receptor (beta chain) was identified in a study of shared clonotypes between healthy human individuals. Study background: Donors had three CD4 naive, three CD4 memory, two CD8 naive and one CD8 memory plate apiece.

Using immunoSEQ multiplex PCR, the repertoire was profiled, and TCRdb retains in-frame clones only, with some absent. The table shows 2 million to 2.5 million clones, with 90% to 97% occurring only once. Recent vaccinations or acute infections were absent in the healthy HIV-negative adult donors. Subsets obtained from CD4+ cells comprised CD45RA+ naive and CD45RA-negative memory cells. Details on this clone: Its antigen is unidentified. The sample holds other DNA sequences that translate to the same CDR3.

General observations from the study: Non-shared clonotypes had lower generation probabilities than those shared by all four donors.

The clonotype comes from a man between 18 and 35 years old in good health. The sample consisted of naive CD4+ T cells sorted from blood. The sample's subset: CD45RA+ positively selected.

The CDR3 reads CASSLGLAGVQETQYF. Written as DNA, the CDR3 is TGTGCCAGCAGCTTGGGCCTAGCGGGGGTCCAAGAGACCCAGTACTTC. The chain carries TRBV5-4 and TRBJ2-5; 10 bases are a match to TRBD2. The V and J ends lost 0 bases and 1 base, in that order; junction bases with no gene match: 3. Germline V lookup: CDR1 SGHNT, CDR2 YYREEE (reference sequence). The length of the CDR3 is 16 residues.